This TCR beta chain was retrieved from a study of human T cells and chemical hapten exposure (dated by TCRdb to the early 2020s). Regarding the complete study: For sensitization, 2% DPC in acetone was applied to a 2 cm by 2 cm area of upper inner arm skin. Throughout the approximately 26-week study period, patients were also given weekly therapeutic DPC doses on the scalp. Patch testing was performed on the upper back with Finn chambers containing 0.01% DPC, and the patch tests were scored after 6 days according to International Contact Dermatitis Research Group standards. The patient cohort, mostly female, included alopecia areata with under or over 50% scalp involvement, alopecia totalis and alopecia universalis. The libraries were sequenced as a pool, and the TCR yield per sample differed mostly because of small variations in library volumes within the pool. Peripheral blood TCR repertoire changes were tracked in vivo in alopecia patients during primary and secondary sensitization to the hapten diphenylcyclopropenone (DPC). Blood was sampled from patients pre-sensitization (week 0) and at 2, 6 and about 24 weeks after DPC sensitization. Nearly 30 alopecia patients gave blood for TCR sequencing at one to four time points (pre-sensitization, 2, 6 and 24 weeks).

This clonotype has a count of ten or more. Its antigen has not been determined. No qualities accompany the bases; no much larger clone lies one base away. Sample time point, as interpreted from the label and publication: patch test 1, 2 weeks after DPC sensitization. Taken with the paper, the label for treatment or condition translates to: therapeutic diphenylcyclopropenone sensitization with weekly scalp DPC. Blood at each patch-test visit was drawn before the patch test was applied. Patients were considered eligible if aged 18 to 70, diagnosed with alopecia and deemed suitable for DPC therapy, and patients were excluded if pregnant. Unfractionated whole blood was collected in Tempus Blood RNA tubes, and total RNA was extracted from that blood. Library method: RACE. Sequencing was performed on a NextSeq 500. During library preparation, unique molecular identifiers were attached to individual cDNA molecules so that TCRs could be counted quantitatively and reproducibly. Each blood RNA sample was used to sequence both TCR alpha and TCR beta chains. Concerning the study's data processing: Samples had a median of about 90,000 TCRs, with a range from about 23,224 to 690,600. V, J and CDR3 annotation of the TCR reads was carried out using the Decombinator software suite. For PS versus PT1 abundance plots, all samples were subsampled to the same number of TCRs (28,000). TCRs were defined as expanded if absent before sensitization and observed at least eight times at the 2-week time point. TCRdb applied fastp at Q25 and MiXCR to the public reads, then kept only in-frame beta chains. Rows are combined by CDR3 protein, so each entry shows the most common genes and DNA. These V and J calls originate from TCRdb's pipeline instead of the authors' own analysis. For this sample there are 100,000 or so distinct CDR3 sequences; roughly 9.6% appear just once. The top ten constitute under 4.5% of the sample.

Per the germline V gene (reference sequence), SGHNT is the CDR1 and YYREEE is the CDR2. The CDR3 measures 16 amino acids from cysteine to phenylalanine. The entry retains the CDR3 DNA only, 48 bases that are in frame from base 1. Trimming takes 3 bases from V and 3 bases from J, and the germline ends sit 16 bases apart. Overall study results and their limits: All patients had alopecia, a presumed autoimmune disease, so their immune response might differ from that of healthy individuals. Patch test score was positively correlated with the number of PT1 expanded TCRs, with significance at thresholds 8, 16 and 32 but not at 4. The number of TCRs above 1 in 1000 frequency did not change with DPC sensitization; there was no evidence of global repertoire structure alterations. Expanded TCRs formed significantly more large CDR3 similarity clusters than pre-sensitization or healthy control sets, consistent with antigen-driven responses. Repeated subsampling changed both the strength of the expansion versus patch-test correlation and the threshold at which that correlation became significant.

The rearranged chain carries TRBV5-4 and TRBJ2-1, with the D gene not clear enough to name. The sequence was obtained from a woman between 35 and 50 years old with alopecia areata. Some clones in this sample may be carry-over from other donors' samples. This sample comprised whole blood, obtained in connection with sensitization to the hapten diphenylcyclopropenone (DPC). The DNA is TGTGCCAGCAGCTCAGGCTGGGGTTTAGGCTACAATGAGCAGTTCTTC. This gives the protein CASSSGWGLGYNEQFF.